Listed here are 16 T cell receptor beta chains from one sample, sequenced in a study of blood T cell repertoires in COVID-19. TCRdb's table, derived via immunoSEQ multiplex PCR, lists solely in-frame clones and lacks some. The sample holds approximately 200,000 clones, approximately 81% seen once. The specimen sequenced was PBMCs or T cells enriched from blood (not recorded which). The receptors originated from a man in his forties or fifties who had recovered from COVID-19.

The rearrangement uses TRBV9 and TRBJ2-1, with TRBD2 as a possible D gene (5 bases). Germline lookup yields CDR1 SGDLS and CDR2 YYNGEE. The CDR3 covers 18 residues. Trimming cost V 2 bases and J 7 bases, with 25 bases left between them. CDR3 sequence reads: CASSVDSSGRRSGNEQFF. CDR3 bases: TGTGCCAGCAGCGTCGATTCCAGCGGAAGGAGGTCCGGTAATGAGCAGTTCTTC.

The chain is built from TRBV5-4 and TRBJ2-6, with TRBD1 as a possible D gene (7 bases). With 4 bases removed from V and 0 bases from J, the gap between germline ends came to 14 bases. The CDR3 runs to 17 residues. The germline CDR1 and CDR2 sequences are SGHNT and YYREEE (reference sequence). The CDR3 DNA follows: TGTGCCAGCAGCGGGCGGGACAGTTCCTCTGGGGCCAACGTCCTGACTTTC. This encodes CASSGRDSSSGANVLTF. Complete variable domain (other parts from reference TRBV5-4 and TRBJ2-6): ETGVTQSPTHLIKTRGQQVTLRCSSQSGHNTVSWYQQALGQGPQFIFQYYREEENGRGNFPPRFSGLQFPNYSSELNVNALELDDSALYLCASSGRDSSSGANVLTFGAGSRLTVL.

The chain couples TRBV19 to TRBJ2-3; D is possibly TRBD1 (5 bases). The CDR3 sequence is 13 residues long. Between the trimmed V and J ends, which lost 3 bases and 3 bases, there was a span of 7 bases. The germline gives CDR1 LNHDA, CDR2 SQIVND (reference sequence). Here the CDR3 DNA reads TGTGCCAGTAGTATTGACAGAACAGATACGCAGTATTTT. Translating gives CASSIDRTDTQYF.

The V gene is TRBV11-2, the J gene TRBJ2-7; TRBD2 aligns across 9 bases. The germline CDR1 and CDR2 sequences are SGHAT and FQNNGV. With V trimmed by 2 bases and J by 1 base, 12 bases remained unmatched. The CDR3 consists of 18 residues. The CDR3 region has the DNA TGTGCCAGCAGCTTATTGGTAGCGGGAGTTGGGAGGTCCTACGAGCAGTACTTC. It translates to CASSLLVAGVGRSYEQYF.

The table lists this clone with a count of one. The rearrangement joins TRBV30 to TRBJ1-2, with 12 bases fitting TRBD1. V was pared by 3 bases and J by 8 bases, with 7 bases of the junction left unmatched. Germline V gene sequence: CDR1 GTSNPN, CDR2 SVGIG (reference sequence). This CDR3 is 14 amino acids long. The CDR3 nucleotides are TGTGCCTGGAGCGGAGGGACAGGGGGCTTAGGCTACACCTTC. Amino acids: CAWSGGTGGLGYTF.

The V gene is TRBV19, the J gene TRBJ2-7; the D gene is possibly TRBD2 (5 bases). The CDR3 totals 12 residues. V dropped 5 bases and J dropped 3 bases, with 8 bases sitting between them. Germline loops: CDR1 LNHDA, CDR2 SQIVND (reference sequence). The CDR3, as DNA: TGTGCCAGTAGTGCAGGAGGCTACGAGCAGTACTTC. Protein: CASSAGGYEQYF.

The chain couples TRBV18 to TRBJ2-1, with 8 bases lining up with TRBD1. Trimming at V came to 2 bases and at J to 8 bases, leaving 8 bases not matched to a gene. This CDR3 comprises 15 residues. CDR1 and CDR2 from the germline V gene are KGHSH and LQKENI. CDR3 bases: TGTGCCAGCTCACCAATAAAGGCAGGGGGCTATGAGCAGTTCTTC. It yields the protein CASSPIKAGGYEQFF.

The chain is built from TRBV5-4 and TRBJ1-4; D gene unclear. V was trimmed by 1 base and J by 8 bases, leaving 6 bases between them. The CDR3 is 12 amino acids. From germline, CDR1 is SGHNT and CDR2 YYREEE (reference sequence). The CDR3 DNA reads TGTGCCAGCAGCTTGCGGGAGGAAAAACTGTTTTTT. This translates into CASSLREEKLFF.

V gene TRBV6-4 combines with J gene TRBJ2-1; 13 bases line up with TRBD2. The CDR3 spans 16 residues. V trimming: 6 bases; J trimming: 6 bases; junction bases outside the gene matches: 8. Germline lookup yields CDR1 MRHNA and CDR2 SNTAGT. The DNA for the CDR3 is TGTGCCAGCAGCAAACTAGCGGGAGGGCCTCTCAATGAGCAGTTCTTC. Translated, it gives CASSKLAGGPLNEQFF.

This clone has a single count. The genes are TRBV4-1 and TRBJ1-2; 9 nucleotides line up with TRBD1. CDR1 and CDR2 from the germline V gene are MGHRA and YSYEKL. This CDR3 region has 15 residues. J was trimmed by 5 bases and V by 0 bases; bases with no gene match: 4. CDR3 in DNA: TGCGCCAGCAGCCAAGAACGGGACAGGGTTTATGGCTACACCTTC. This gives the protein CASSQERDRVYGYTF.

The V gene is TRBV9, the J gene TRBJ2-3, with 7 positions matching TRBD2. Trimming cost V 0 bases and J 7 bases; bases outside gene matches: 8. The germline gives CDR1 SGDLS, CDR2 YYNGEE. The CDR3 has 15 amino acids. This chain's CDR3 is CASSVGVGAGYTQYF. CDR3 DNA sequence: TGTGCCAGCAGCGTAGGAGTCGGAGCGGGGTATACGCAGTATTTT. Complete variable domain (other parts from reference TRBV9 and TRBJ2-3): DSGVTQTPKHLITATGQRVTLRCSPRSGDLSVYWYQQSLDQGLQFLIQYYNGEERAKGNILERFSAQQFPDLHSELNLSSLELGDSALYFCASSVGVGAGYTQYFGPGTRLTVL.

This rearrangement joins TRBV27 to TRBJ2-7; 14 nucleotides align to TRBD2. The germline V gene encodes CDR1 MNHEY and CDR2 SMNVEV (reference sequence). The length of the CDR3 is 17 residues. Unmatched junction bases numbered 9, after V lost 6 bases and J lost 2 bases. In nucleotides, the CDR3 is TGTGCCAGCAGCTCGACGGGACTAGCGGGAGTACCCTACGAGCAGTACTTC. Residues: CASSSTGLAGVPYEQYF.

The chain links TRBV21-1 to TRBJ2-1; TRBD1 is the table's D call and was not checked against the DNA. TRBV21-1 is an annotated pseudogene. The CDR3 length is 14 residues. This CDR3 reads CASRWGQKYNEQFF. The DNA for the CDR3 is TGTGCCAGCAGGTGGGGGCAGAAATACAATGAGCAGTTCTTC.

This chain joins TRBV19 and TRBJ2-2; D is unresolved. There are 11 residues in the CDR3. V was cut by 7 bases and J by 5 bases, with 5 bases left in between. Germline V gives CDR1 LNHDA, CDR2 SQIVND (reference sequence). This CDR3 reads CASTLTGELFF. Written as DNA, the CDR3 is TGTGCCAGTACCCTAACCGGGGAGCTGTTTTTT.

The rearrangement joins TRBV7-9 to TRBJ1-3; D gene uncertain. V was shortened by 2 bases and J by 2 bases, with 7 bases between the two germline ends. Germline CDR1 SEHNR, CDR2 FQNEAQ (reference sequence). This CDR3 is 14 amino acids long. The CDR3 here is CASSLSQAGNTIYF. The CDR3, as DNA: TGTGCCAGCAGCTTATCCCAGGCTGGAAACACCATATATTTT.

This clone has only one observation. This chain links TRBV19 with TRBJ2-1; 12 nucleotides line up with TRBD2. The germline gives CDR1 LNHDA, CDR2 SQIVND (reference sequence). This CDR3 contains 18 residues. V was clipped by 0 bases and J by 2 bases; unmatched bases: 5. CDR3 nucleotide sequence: TGTGCCAGTAGTATAGATCTGACTAGCGGGGGCGCCTACAATGAGCAGTTCTTC. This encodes CASSIDLTSGGAYNEQFF.